The 4 T cell receptor beta chains below were found in one sample sequenced in a study of blood T cells in healthy people across ages. Then a second PCR, running about 6 to 12 cycles, was carried out with a sample-barcoded 5' primer and a J-beta primer mix. TCRdb processed the 5' RACE reads anew with MiXCR; each CDR3 protein has one entry. The sample carries 550,000 to 700,000 distinct CDR3 sequences, 27% recorded once. The sequenced sample was blood. These receptors all come from a woman between 65 and 79 years old in good health.

In this sample, this clonotype turned up a few times. In DNA form, the CDR3 reads TGCGCCAGCAGTTCAGACGGGGCGACGAGACAAGAGACCCAGTACTTC. This encodes CASSSDGATRQETQYF. V gene TRBV5-1 combines with J gene TRBJ2-5, with D possibly called TRBD1 or TRBD2 (5 bases each). The V gene lost 5 bases and the J gene lost 2 bases, with 19 bases spanning the gap. The length of the CDR3 is 16 residues. Per the germline V gene, CDR1 is SGHRS and CDR2 is YFSETQ. Combining the CDR3 with reference TRBV5-1 and TRBJ2-5 gives the whole variable domain KAGVTQTPRYLIKTRGQQVTLSCSPISGHRSVSWYQQTPGQGLQFLFEYFSETQRNKGNFPGRFSGRQFSNSRSEMNVSTLELGDSALYLCASSSDGATRQETQYFGPGTRLLVL.

V and J are TRBV3-1 and TRBJ2-5; 7 bases fit TRBD2. The tail of the sequence fits TRBJ2-1 better, so the J call may be wrong. CDR3 length: 12 amino acids. The germline V gene has CDR1 LGHDT and CDR2 YNNKEL (reference sequence). CDR3 nucleotide sequence: TGTGCCAGCGGGCCCCCCGGGACTAAGCAGTTCTTC. Translated: CASGPPGTKQFF.

The rearrangement joins TRBV7-9 to TRBJ2-5; maybe TRBD2 (5 bases). Germline V gives CDR1 SEHNR, CDR2 FQNEAQ (reference sequence). Deletions cut 6 bases from V and 5 bases from J, with 10 bases between. The CDR3 length is 12 residues. The CDR3 nucleotides are TGTGCCAGCAGTCGAGCGGAGGAGACCCAGTACTTC. As protein: CASSRAEETQYF.

The rearrangement uses TRBV7-2 and TRBJ1-2; D not resolved. The V end lost 6 bases, the J end lost 1 base, and 12 bases lay between the germline ends. CDR3 length: 14 amino acids. CDR1 is SGHTA, CDR2 FQGNSA, per germline. The CDR3, as DNA: TGTGCCAGCAGTCGAGACCGGAATAACTATGGCTACACCTTC. Amino acids: CASSRDRNNYGYTF.